Shown below are 15 T cell receptor beta chains from a single sample sequenced in a study of T cell responses to AZD1222 COVID-19 vaccine. The assay was immunoSEQ multiplex PCR, and TCRdb's table has in-frame clones only and misses some. The sample lists 150,000 to 200,000 clones; approximately 92% were seen once. This specimen consisted of peripheral blood, obtained on day 0 of AZD1222 vaccination. Receptors originate from an adult in good health.

This chain joins TRBV19 and TRBJ2-3; the D is unclear. CDR1 and CDR2 from the germline V gene are LNHDA and SQIVND (reference sequence). Between the trimmed V and J ends, which lost 6 bases and 0 bases, there was a span of 7 bases. The CDR3 contains 13 residues. CDR3 sequence: CASRGSSTDTQYF. Written as DNA, the CDR3 is TGTGCCAGTAGGGGCAGTAGCACAGATACGCAGTATTTT.

V and J are TRBV5-4 and TRBJ1-2; no reliable D call. The CDR3 totals 16 residues. Trimming left V 0 bases short and J 0 bases short, with 12 bases between. Germline CDR1 SGHNT, CDR2 YYREEE (reference sequence). CDR3 nucleotide sequence: TGTGCCAGCAGCTTGGAAGATCTTTACTCTAACTATGGCTACACCTTC. This sequence encodes CASSLEDLYSNYGYTF.

The chain combines TRBV27 with TRBJ1-1; D is perhaps TRBD1 (6 bases). The length of the CDR3 is 14 residues. Deletions cut 4 bases from V and 6 bases from J, with 15 bases between. CDR1 is MNHEY, CDR2 SMNVEV, per germline (reference sequence). As DNA, the CDR3 is TGTGCCAGCAGTTCACAGGGCCTCGCATCTGAAGCTTTCTTT. It yields the protein CASSSQGLASEAFF.

This chain joins TRBV6-2 or TRBV6-3 and TRBJ2-1; D might be TRBD1 or TRBD2, each matching 5 bases. Germline loops: CDR1 MNHEY, CDR2 SVGEGT. CDR3 length equals 14 residues. The V end was cut by 2 bases, the J end by 9 bases, with 14 bases between. For the CDR3, the DNA is TGTGCCAGCAGTTACGAGGGACCCCACGGTGAGCAGTTCTTC. Encoded protein: CASSYEGPHGEQFF.

J is TRBJ1-5 and V is TRBV7-8; the D gene is possibly TRBD1 (6 bases). CDR3 size: 14 residues. Germline values: CDR1 SGHVS, CDR2 FQNEAQ. The germline V and J ends were trimmed by 11 bases and 0 bases, with 14 bases remaining between them. The CDR3 protein is CASKLGASNQPQHF. In DNA form, the CDR3 reads TGTGCCTCTAAATTGGGGGCTAGCAATCAGCCCCAGCATTTT.

This chain joins TRBV2 and TRBJ1-4; D possibly corresponds to TRBD1 (6 bases). This CDR3 contains 13 residues. CDR1 is SNHLY and CDR2 is FYNNEI in the germline V gene. The germline V and J ends were trimmed by 6 bases and 8 bases, with 13 bases remaining between them. This CDR3 reads CASRNRGGEKLFF. CDR3 nucleotide sequence: TGTGCCAGCAGGAACCGAGGGGGGGAAAAACTGTTTTTT.

CDR3 sequence: CASSGGSGSKNEQFF. The DNA of the CDR3 is TGCGCCAGCAGTGGGGGTAGCGGGAGTAAGAATGAGCAGTTCTTC. The chain combines TRBV10-1 with TRBJ2-1; TRBD2 matches 9 bases. The CDR3 length is 15 residues. V lost 4 bases to trimming and J lost 7 bases; unmatched junction nucleotides: 8. CDR1 and CDR2 (germline): WNHNN, SYGVQD (reference sequence).

The rearrangement links TRBV5-4 to TRBJ1-2; D unresolved. The CDR3 loop spans 13 amino acids. CDR1 and CDR2 from the germline V gene are SGHNT and YYREEE (reference sequence). V shed 2 bases and J shed 5 bases, with 10 bases lying between them. Here the CDR3 DNA reads TGTGCCAGCAGCTTTCGAGGGCAATATGGCTACACCTTC. It translates to CASSFRGQYGYTF.

In this sample, this clone turned up once. The chain carries TRBV19 and TRBJ1-4; weak D call: TRBD1 (5 bases). Trimming removed 6 bases at V and 0 bases at J, with 14 bases between. CDR1 is LNHDA and CDR2 is SQIVND in the germline V gene (reference sequence). The CDR3 covers 16 residues. CDR3 sequence reads: CASRTVDSATNEKLFF. Here the CDR3 DNA reads TGTGCCAGTAGGACCGTTGACAGTGCAACTAATGAAAAACTGTTTTTT.

This rearrangement joins TRBV27 to TRBJ2-1; either TRBD1 or TRBD2 may fit D (6 bases each). Germline V lookup: CDR1 MNHEY, CDR2 SMNVEV (reference sequence). Trimming took off 2 bases at V and 8 bases at J, with 16 bases between the two ends. CDR3 length: 15 residues. The CDR3 DNA is TGTGCCAGCAGTTTACGCGGGACATCGGTTTATGAGCAGTTCTTC. Protein: CASSLRGTSVYEQFF.

The chain combines TRBV27 with TRBJ1-3, with no clear D. Germline V gene data show CDR1 as MNHEY and CDR2 as SMNVEV (reference sequence). The CDR3 length is 16 residues. The V gene lost 2 bases and the J gene lost 2 bases, with 13 bases spanning the gap. This CDR3 reads CASSLKMVRAGNTIYF. The CDR3, as DNA: TGTGCCAGCAGTTTAAAGATGGTGAGGGCTGGAAACACCATATATTTT.

This clone was observed once. The chain has TRBV6-5 and TRBJ2-7; 13 nucleotides agree with TRBD2. CDR1 and CDR2 from the germline V gene are MNHEY and SVGAGI. This CDR3 has 15 amino acids. J gave up 4 bases and V 6 bases, and 6 bases lay outside the gene matches. Here the CDR3 DNA reads TGTGCCAGCAGACCACTAGCGGGAGGGGGGTACGAGCAGTACTTC. It translates to CASRPLAGGGYEQYF.

This clone is labeled as medium-sized (0.01 to 0.1%). This chain uses TRBV6-4 with TRBJ2-1; D possibly corresponds to TRBD2 (6 bases). Germline lookup yields CDR1 MRHNA and CDR2 SNTAGT. The CDR3 extends over 15 amino acids. V was trimmed by 3 bases and J by 4 bases, leaving 13 bases between them. The chain's CDR3 is CASSEVGGEYNEQFF. The CDR3 coding sequence is TGTGCCAGCAGTGAAGTTGGCGGGGAATACAATGAGCAGTTCTTC.

The rearrangement uses TRBV19 and TRBJ1-4; D may be TRBD1 (5 bases). The CDR3 runs to 15 residues. In germline, CDR1 is LNHDA, CDR2 SQIVND (reference sequence). Trimming stripped 4 bases from V and 5 bases from J, with 14 bases between. CDR3 DNA sequence: TGTGCCAGTAGTACAGGGACCCGCGGGAATGAAAAACTGTTTTTT. Protein sequence: CASSTGTRGNEKLFF.

This rearrangement joins TRBV30 to TRBJ2-3, with TRBD2 identical over 11 bases. Per germline, CDR1 GTSNPN and CDR2 SVGIG (reference sequence). Germline trimming cut 0 bases from V and 10 bases from J; bases unmatched to any gene: 6. The CDR3 totals 14 residues. The DNA of the CDR3 is TGTGCCTGGAGTGTACTAGCGGGAGTGGCGGCGCAGTATTTT. Its translation: CAWSVLAGVAAQYF.